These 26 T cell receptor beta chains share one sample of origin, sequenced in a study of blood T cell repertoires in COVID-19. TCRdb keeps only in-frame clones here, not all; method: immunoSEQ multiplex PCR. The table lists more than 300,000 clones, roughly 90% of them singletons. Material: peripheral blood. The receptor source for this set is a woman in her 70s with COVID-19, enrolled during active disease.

CDR3 DNA: TGCAGCGTTGAGGACGGACAGGGCTCCTACGAGCAGTACTTC. This gives the protein CSVEDGQGSYEQYF. The chain carries TRBV29-1 and TRBJ2-7; 8 nucleotides match TRBD1. The J segment lost 0 bases and the V segment lost 3 bases, leaving 4 bases of the junction unmatched. The CDR3 covers 14 residues. Germline lookup yields CDR1 SQVTM and CDR2 ANQGSEA.

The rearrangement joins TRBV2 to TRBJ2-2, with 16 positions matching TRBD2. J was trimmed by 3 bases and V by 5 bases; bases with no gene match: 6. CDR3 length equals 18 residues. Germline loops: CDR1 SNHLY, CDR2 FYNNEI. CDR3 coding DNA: TGTGCCAGCAGTAGTCCCGGGACTAGCGGGGGGGACACCGGGGAGCTGTTTTTT. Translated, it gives CASSSPGTSGGDTGELFF.

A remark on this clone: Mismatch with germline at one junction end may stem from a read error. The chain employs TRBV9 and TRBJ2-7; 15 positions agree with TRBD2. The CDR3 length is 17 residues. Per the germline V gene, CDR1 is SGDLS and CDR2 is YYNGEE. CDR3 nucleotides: TGTACCAGCAGTCCCGGGACTAGCGGGGGGTACTCCTACGAGCAGTACTTC. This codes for CTSSPGTSGGYSYEQYF.

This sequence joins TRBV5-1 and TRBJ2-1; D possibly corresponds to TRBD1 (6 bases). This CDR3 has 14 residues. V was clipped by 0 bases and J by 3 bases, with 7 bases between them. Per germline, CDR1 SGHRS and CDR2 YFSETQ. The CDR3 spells CASSLAGDYNEQFF. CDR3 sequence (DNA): TGCGCCAGCAGCTTGGCAGGGGACTACAATGAGCAGTTCTTC.

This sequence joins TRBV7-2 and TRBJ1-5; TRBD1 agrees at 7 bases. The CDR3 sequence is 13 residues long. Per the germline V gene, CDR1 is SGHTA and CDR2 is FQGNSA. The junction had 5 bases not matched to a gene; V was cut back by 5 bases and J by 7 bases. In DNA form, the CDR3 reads TGTGCCAGCAGCCACGACAGGGAACAGCCCCAGCATTTT. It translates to CASSHDREQPQHF. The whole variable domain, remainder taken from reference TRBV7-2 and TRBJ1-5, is GAGVSQSPSNKVTEKGKDVELRCDPISGHTALYWYRQSLGQGLEFLIYFQGNSAPDKSGLPSDRFSAERTGGSVSTLTIQRTQQEDSAVYLCASSHDREQPQHFGDGTRLSIL.

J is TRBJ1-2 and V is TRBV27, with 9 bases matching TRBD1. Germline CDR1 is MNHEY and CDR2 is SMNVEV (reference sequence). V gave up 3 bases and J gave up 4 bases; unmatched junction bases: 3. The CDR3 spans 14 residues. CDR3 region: CASSFGQGSYGYTF. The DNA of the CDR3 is TGTGCCAGCAGTTTCGGACAGGGGAGCTATGGCTACACCTTC.

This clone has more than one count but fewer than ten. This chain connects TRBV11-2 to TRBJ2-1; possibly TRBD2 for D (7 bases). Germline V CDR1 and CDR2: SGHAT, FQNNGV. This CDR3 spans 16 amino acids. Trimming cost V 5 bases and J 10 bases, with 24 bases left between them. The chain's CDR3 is CASSQGRGAGRWEQFF. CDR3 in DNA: TGTGCCAGCAGCCAAGGCCGGGGGGCGGGACGCTGGGAGCAGTTCTTC.

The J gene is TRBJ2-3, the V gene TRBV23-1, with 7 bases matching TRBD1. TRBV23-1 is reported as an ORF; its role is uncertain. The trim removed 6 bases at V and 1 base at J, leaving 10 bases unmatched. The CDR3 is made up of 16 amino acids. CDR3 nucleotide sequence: TGCGCCAGCAGCCCGGGACAGCAAAATTGCACAGATACGCAGTATTTT. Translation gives CASSPGQQNCTDTQYF.

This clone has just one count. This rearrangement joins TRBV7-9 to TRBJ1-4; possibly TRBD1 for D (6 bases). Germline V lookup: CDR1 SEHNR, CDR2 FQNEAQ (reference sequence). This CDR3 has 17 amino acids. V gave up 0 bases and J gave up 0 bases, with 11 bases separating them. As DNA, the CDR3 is TGTGCCAGCAGCTTAGCGACAGGAGCGTCAACTAATGAAAAACTGTTTTTT. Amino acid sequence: CASSLATGASTNEKLFF. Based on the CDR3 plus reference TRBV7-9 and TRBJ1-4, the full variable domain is DTGVSQNPRHKITKRGQNVTFRCDPISEHNRLYWYRQTLGQGPEFLTYFQNEAQLEKSRLLSDRFSAERPKGSFSTLEIQRTEQGDSAMYLCASSLATGASTNEKLFFGSGTQLSVL.

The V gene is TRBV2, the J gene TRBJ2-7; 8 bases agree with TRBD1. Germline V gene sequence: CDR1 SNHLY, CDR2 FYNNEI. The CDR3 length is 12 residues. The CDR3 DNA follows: TGTGCGTACGGACAGGGCAGCTACGAGCAGTACTTC. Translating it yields CAYGQGSYEQYF.

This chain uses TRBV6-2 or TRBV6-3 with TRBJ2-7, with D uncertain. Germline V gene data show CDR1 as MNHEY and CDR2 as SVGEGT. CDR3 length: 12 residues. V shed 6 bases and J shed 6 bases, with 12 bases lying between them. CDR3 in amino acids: CASSFRLGEQYF. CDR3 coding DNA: TGTGCCAGCAGCTTCCGACTGGGCGAGCAGTACTTC.

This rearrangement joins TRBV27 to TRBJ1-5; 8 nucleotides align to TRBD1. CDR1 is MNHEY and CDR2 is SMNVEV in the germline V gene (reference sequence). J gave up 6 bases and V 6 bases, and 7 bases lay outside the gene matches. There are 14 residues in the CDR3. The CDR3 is CASRIRQGSQPQHF. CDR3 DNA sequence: TGTGCCAGCAGAATCCGACAGGGGTCTCAGCCCCAGCATTTT.

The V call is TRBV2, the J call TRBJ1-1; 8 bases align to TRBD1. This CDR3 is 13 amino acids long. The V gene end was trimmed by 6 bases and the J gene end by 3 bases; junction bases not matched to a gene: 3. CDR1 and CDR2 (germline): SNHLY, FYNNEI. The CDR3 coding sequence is TGTGCCAGCAGCGACAGGGGTTACACTGAAGCTTTCTTT. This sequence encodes CASSDRGYTEAFF.

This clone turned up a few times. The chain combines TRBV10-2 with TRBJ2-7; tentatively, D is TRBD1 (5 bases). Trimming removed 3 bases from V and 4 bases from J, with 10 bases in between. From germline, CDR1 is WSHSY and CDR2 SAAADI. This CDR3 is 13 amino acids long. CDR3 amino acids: CASSDRAYYEQYF. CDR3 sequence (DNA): TGCGCCAGCAGTGACAGGGCCTATTACGAGCAGTACTTC.

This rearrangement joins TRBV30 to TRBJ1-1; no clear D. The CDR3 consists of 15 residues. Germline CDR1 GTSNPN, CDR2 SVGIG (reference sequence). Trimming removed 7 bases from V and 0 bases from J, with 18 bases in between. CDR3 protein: CALSVELLMNTEAFF. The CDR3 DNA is TGTGCCTTATCAGTGGAACTACTCATGAACACTGAAGCTTTCTTT.

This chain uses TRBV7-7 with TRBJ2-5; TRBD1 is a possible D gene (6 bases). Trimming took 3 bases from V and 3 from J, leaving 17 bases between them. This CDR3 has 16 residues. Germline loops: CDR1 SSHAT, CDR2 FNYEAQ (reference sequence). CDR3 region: CASSFRPGQGEETQYF. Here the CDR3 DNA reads TGTGCCAGCAGCTTTAGGCCGGGACAAGGGGAAGAGACCCAGTACTTC.

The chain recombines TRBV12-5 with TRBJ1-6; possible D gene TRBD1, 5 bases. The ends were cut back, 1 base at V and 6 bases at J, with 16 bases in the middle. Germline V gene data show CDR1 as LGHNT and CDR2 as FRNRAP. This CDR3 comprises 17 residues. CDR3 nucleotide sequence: TGTGCTAGTGGTTTGGACGTGGGGCCCCTCTCTAATTCACCCCTCCACTTT. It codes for CASGLDVGPLSNSPLHF.

This chain's CDR3 is CASSQVERGNTEAFF. The CDR3, as DNA: TGTGCCAGCAGCCAAGTCGAGCGGGGGAACACTGAAGCTTTCTTT. V and J are TRBV3-1 (or the pseudogene TRBV3-2) and TRBJ1-1, with D uncertain. This CDR3 is built from 15 residues. The germline V gene has CDR1 LGHDT and CDR2 YNNKEL (reference sequence). Trimming stripped 1 base from V and 1 base from J, with 10 bases between.

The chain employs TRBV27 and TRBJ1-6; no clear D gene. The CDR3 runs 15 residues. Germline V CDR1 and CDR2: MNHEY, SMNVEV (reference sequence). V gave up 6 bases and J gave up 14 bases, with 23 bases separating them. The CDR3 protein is CASRLGRAGVMTLHF. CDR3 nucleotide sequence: TGTGCCAGCAGGCTGGGTCGAGCAGGTGTTATGACCCTCCACTTT.

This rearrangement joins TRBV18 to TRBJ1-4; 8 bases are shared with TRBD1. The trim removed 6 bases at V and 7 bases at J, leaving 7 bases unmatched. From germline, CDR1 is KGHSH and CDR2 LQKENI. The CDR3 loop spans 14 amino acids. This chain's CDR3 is CASSQDRESEKLFF. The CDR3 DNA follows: TGTGCCAGCTCCCAGGACAGGGAGTCTGAAAAACTGTTTTTT.

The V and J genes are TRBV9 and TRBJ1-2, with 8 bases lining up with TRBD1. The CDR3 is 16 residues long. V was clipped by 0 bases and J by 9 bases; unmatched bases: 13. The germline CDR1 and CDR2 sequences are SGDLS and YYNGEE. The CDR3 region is CASSVGDRGPHLRYTF. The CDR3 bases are TGTGCCAGCAGCGTAGGAGACAGGGGACCCCACCTACGCTACACCTTC.

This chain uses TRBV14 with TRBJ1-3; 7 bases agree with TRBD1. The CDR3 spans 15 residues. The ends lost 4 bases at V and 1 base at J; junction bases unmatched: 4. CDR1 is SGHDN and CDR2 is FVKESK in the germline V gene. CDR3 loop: CASSPMTGSGNTIYF. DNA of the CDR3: TGTGCCAGCAGCCCTATGACAGGGTCTGGAAACACCATATATTTT.

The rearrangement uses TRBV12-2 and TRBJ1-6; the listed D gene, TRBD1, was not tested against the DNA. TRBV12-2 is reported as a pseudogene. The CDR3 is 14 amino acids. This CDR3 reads CASRSFGQGPRLHF. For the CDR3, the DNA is TGTGCAAGTCGCTCATTTGGACAGGGGCCAAGACTCCACTTT.

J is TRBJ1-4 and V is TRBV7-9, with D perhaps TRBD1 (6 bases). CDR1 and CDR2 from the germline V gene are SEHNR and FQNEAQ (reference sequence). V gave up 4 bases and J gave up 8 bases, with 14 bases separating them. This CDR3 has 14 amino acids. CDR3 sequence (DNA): TGTGCCAGCAGCTGGGGGGGCTTAGGAGAAAAACTGTTTTTT. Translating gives CASSWGGLGEKLFF. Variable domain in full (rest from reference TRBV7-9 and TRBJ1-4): DTGVSQNPRHKITKRGQNVTFRCDPISEHNRLYWYRQTLGQGPEFLTYFQNEAQLEKSRLLSDRFSAERPKGSFSTLEIQRTEQGDSAMYLCASSWGGLGEKLFFGSGTQLSVL.

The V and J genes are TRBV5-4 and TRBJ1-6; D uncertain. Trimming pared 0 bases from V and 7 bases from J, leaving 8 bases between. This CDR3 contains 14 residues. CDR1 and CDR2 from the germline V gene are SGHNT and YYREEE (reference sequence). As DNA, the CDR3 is TGTGCCAGCAGCTTGGCACAGAAAAATTCACCCCTCCACTTT. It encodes CASSLAQKNSPLHF.

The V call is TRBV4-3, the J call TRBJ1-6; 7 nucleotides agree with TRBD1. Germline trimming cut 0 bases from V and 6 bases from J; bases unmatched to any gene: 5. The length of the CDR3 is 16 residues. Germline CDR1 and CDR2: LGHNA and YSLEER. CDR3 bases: TGCGCCAGCAGCCAAGAAGTAAGACAGGGTAATTCACCCCTCCACTTT. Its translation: CASSQEVRQGNSPLHF.